This entry features one T cell receptor (beta chain) sequence. Its target is not known. These data come from a study of cytomegalovirus exposure and HLA in healthy donors. Trimming stripped 5 bases from V and 3 bases from J, with 26 bases between. The CDR3 totals 18 residues. Germline values: CDR1 SGHAT, CDR2 FQNNGV. Vbeta (60) and Jbeta (13) primers were used in the PCR. The method was immunoSEQ multiplex PCR; TCRdb's version includes in-frame clones alone and lacks a portion of them. The data hold 200,000 to 250,000 clones, with approximately 81% observed a single time. Findings of the study overall: Researchers reported that a few CMV-associated chains were confirmed in vitro as CMV antigen-specific. A later analysis associated around 17,000 TCR beta sequences with HLA alleles at a 0.05 false discovery rate. In a later analysis, CMV-associated beta chains were mostly HLA-associated, it appeared.

The specimen sequenced was PBMCs. This clonotype was obtained from a man younger than 40 in good health and CMV-seronegative. V is TRBV11-2 and J is TRBJ2-7; a weak D match, TRBD2 (5 bases). The CDR3 region has the DNA TGTGCCAGCAGCCCGCCCCGGGAAGCCCATACCCTTAACTACGAGCAGTACTTC. Translated, it gives CASSPPREAHTLNYEQYF.